This paragraph covers one T cell receptor (beta chain) sequence. Its specificity is not known. This sample is part of a study of shared clonotypes between healthy human individuals. Overall study: Donors consisted of two women and three men between 18 and 49.

From germline, CDR1 is LGHNA and CDR2 YNFKEQ. The CDR3 totals 14 residues. Trimming took off 2 bases at V and 1 base at J, with 6 bases between the two ends. Study results and caveats: Memory subsets generally showed lower estimated richness than naive subsets.

Profiled with immunoSEQ multiplex PCR; TCRdb holds only in-frame clones, not every one. The table includes millions of clones, 85% to 95% detected once. The sample was naive CD4+ T cells sorted from blood. Documented subset: CD45RA+ positively selected. The TCR comes from a man younger than 30 in good health. The genes are TRBV4-2 and TRBJ1-5; TRBD1 is a possible D gene (5 bases). CDR3 nucleotides: TGTGCCAGCAGCCAATCAGGGAGCAATCAGCCCCAGCATTTT. Translated: CASSQSGSNQPQHF.